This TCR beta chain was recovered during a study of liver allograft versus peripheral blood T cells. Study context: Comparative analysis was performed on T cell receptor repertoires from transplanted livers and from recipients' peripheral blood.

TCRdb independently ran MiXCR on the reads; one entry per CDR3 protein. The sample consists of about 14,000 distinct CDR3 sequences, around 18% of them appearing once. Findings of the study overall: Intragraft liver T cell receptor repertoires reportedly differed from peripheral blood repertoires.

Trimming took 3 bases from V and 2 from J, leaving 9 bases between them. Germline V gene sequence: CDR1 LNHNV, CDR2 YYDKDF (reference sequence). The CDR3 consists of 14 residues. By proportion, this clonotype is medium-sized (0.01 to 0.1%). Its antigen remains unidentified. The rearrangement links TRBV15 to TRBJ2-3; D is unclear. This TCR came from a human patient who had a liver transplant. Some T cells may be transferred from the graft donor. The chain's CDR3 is CATSRTHDTDTQYF. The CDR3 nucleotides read TGTGCCACCAGCAGGACTCACGACACAGATACGCAGTATTTT.